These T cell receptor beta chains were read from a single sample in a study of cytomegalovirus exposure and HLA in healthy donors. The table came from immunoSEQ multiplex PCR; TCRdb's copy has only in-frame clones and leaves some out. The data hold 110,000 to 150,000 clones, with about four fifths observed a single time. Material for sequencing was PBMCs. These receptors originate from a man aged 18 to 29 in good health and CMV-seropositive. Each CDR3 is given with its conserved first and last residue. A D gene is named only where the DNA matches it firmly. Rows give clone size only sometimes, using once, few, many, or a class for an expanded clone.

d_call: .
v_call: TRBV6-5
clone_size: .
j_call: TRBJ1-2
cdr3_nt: TGTGCCAGCAGTCCCGCTACCCCGAAGGCGGGTGGCTACACCTTC
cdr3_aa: CASSPATPKAGGYTF

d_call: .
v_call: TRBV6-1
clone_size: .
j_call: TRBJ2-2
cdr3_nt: TGTGCCAGCGAGACCGGGGAGCTGTTTTTT
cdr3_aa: CASETGELFF

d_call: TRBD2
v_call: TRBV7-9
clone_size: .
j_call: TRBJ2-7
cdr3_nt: TGTGCCAGCAGCTTAGGAGTAGCGGGAGAGTCCTACGAGCAGTACTTC
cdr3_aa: CASSLGVAGESYEQYF

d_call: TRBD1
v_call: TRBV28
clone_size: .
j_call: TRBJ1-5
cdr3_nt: TGTGCCAGCAGACGTACAGGGGCGTCGGCCCAGCATTTT
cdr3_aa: CASRRTGASAQHF

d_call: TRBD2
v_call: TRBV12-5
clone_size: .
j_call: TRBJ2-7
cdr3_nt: TGTGCTAGTGCCCTAGCGGGGGCAACCTACGAGCAGTACTTC
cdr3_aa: CASALAGATYEQYF

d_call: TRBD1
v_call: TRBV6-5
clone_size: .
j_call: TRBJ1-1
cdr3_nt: TGTGCCAGCAGGCAGGGGGAGTGGAACACTGAAGCTTTCTTT
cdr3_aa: CASRQGEWNTEAFF

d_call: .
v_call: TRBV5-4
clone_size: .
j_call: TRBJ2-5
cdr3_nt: TGTGCCAGCAGTCGGAAAAGACAGGCTCAAGAGACCCAGTACTTC
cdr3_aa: CASSRKRQAQETQYF

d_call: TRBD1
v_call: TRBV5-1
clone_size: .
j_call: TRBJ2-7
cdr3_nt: TGCGCCAGCAGCTTCCCGGGACAGGGGTACGAGCAGTACTTC
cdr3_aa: CASSFPGQGYEQYF

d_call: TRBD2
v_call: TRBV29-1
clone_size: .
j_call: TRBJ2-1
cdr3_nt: TGCAGCGTTGAGCTAGCGGAAGACAATGAGCAGTTCTTC
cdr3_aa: CSVELAEDNEQFF

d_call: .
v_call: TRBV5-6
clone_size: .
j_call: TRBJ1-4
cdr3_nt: TGTGCCAGCAGCTTGAACAGGGCGGAAAAACTGTTTTTT
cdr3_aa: CASSLNRAEKLFF

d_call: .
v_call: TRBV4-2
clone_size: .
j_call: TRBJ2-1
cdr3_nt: TGTGCCAGCAGACCCACGGGTTATGAGCAGTTCTTC
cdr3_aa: CASRPTGYEQFF

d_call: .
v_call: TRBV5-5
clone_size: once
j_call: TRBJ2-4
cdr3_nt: TGTGCCAGCAGCTTGGCGGGTCAGGGAGCCAAAAACATTCAGTACTTC
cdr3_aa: CASSLAGQGAKNIQYF

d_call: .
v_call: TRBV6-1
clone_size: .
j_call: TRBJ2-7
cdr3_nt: TGTGCCAGCAGTAACAGGGATTCCTACGAGCAGTACTTC
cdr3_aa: CASSNRDSYEQYF

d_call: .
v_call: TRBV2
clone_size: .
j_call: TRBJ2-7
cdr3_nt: TGTGCCAGCAGTGAAACGCCCACCTTGAGGGAGCAGTACTTC
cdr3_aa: CASSETPTLREQYF

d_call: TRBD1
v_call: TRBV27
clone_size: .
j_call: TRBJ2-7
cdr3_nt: TGTGCCAGCAGGACCGGGACAGGGATAACCTACGAGCAGTACTTC
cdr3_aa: CASRTGTGITYEQYF

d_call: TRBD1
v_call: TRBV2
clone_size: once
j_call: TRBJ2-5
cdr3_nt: TGTGCCAGCAGAGACCCTGGACAGGGTAGGGAGACCCAGTACTTC
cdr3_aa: CASRDPGQGRETQYF

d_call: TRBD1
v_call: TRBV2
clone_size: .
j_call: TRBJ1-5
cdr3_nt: TGTGCCAGCAGCGAGGGACAGGGCTATAGGAGCAATCAGCCCCAGCATTTT
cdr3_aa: CASSEGQGYRSNQPQHF

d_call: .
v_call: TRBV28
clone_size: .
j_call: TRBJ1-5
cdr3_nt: TGTGCCAGCGGATGGCGGGCAAGTAATCAGCCCCAGCATTTT
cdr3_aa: CASGWRASNQPQHF

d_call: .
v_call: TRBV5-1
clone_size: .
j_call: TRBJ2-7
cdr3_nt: TGCGCCAGCAGCTTGGCGACGGGCTCCTACGAGCAGTACTTC
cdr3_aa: CASSLATGSYEQYF

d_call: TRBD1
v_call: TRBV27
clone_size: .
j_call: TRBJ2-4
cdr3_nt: TGTGCCAGCACCCTGACAGGGGGGCTAGCCAAAAACATTCAGTACTTC
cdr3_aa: CASTLTGGLAKNIQYF

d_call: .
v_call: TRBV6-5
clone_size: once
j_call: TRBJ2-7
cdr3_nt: TGTGCCAGCAGTCCCCCCGGCGGTTTCTACGAGCAGTACTTC
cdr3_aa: CASSPPGGFYEQYF

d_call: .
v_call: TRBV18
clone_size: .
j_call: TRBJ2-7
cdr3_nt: TGTGCCAGCTCACCGCTCGAGGGGGACTCCTACGAGCAGTACTTC
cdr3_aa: CASSPLEGDSYEQYF

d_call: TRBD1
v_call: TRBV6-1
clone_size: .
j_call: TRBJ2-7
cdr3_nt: TGTGCCAGCAGTGATGTTGGGGGGACAGGGGTTGACGAGCAGTACTTC
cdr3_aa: CASSDVGGTGVDEQYF

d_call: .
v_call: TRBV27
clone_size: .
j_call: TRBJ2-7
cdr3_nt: TGTGCCAGCATGAGAGGGCTGTTATACGAGCAGTACTTC
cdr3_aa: CASMRGLLYEQYF

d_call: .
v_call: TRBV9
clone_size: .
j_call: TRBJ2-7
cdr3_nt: TGTGCCAGCAGCGTAGGGAGTCGAGGTTCCTACGAGCAGTACTTC
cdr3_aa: CASSVGSRGSYEQYF

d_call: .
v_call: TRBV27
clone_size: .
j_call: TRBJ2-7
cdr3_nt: TGTGCCAGCAGTTGGAGGGGATCGGACGAGCAGTACTTC
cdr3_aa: CASSWRGSDEQYF

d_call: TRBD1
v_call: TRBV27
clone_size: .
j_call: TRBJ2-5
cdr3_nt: TGTGCCAGCAGCGACGGGACAGGGGGCCTGGGCCAAGAGACCCAGTACTTC
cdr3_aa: CASSDGTGGLGQETQYF

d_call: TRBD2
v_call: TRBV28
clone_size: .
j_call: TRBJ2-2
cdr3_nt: TGTGCCAGCAGCCCCTGGGACTCCCAGAGGGCTAGCGGGAGTTTCCGGGACACCGGGGAGCTGTTTTTT
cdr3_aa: CASSPWDSQRASGSFRDTGELFF

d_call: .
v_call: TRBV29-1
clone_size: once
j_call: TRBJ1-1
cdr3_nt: TGCAGCGTTGAAGATTCGTTCAGGTCGAACACTGAAGCTTTCTTT
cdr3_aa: CSVEDSFRSNTEAFF

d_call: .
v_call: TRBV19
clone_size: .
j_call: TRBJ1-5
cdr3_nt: TGTGCCAGTAGTATAGGCAGGGGCCAGCCCCAGCATTTT
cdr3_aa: CASSIGRGQPQHF

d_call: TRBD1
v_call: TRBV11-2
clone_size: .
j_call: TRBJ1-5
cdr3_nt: TGTGCCAGCAGCCCCGGGACAGGGGGCAATCAGCCCCAGCATTTT
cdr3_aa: CASSPGTGGNQPQHF

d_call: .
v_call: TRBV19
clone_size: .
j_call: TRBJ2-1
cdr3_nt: TGTGCCAGTAGTATCCAATACAATGAGCAGTTCTTC
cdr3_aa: CASSIQYNEQFF

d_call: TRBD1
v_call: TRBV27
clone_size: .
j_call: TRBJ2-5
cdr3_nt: TGTGCCAGCAGTCCGGGACAGATCCAAGAGACCCAGTACTTC
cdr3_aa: CASSPGQIQETQYF

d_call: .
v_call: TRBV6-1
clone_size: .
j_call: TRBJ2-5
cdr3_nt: TGTGCCAGCAGTGAAAAAGCTTCTCAGGCCCAGTACTTC
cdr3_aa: CASSEKASQAQYF

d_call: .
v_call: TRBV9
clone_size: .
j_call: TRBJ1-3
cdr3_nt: TGTGCCAGCAGCGTAGACTACCTGGGTAACGGAAACACCATATATTTT
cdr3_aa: CASSVDYLGNGNTIYF

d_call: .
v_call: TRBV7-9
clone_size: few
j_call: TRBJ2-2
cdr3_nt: TGTGCCAGCAGCTTAGGATCCGAGACCGGGGAGCTGTTTTTT
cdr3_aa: CASSLGSETGELFF

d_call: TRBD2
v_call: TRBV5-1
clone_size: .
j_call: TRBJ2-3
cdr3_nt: TGCGCCAGCAGCTTGGCGGTAACGGGAGGGCCAGACACGCAGTATTTT
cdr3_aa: CASSLAVTGGPDTQYF

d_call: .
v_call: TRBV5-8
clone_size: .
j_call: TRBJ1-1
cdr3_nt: TGTGCCAGCACCTTCGGCGGGGTAACGACTGAAGCTTTCTTT
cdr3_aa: CASTFGGVTTEAFF

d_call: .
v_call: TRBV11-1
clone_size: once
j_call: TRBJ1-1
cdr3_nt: TGTGCCAGCAGCATTAACAGGGCGAACACTGAAGCTTTCTTT
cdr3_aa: CASSINRANTEAFF

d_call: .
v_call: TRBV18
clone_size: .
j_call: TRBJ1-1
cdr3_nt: TGTGCCAGCTCACCAGGACAACGGAACACTGAAGCTTTCTTT
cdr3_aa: CASSPGQRNTEAFF

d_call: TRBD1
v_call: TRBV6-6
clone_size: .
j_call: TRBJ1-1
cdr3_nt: TGTGCCAGCAGTTCGGACAGGGTTCGGAACACTGAAGCTTTCTTT
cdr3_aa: CASSSDRVRNTEAFF

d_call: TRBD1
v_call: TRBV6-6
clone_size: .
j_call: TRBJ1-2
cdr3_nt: TGTGCCAGCAGGGGGACAGGGGGCGATGGCTACACCTTC
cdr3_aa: CASRGTGGDGYTF

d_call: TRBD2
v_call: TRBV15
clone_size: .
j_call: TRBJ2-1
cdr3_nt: TGTGCCACCAGCAGAGGGAGGACTAGCGGGATAGGGGAGCAGTTCTTC
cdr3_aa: CATSRGRTSGIGEQFF

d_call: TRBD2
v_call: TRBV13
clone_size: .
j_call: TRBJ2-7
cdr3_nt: TGTGCCAGCAGCCCAATGGTGACTAGCGGAATCTACGAGCAGTACTTC
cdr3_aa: CASSPMVTSGIYEQYF

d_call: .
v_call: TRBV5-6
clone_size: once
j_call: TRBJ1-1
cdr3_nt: TGTGCCAGCAGCCCGCTCGCGCAGGGCAGGGAAGCTTTCTTT
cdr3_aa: CASSPLAQGREAFF

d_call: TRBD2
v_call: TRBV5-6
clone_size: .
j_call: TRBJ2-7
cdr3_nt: TGTGCCAGCAGCCGGGGGGGGGCCAAGTACGAGCAGTACTTC
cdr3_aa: CASSRGGAKYEQYF

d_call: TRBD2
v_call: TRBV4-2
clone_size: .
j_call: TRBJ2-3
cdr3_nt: TGTGCCAGCAGCGGGGGGGACACAGATACGCAGTATTTT
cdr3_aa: CASSGGDTDTQYF

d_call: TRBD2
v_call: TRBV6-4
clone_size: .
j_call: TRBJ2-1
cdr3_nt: TGTGCCAGCAGTGACCGGGTAGCGGGATACAATGAGCAGTTCTTC
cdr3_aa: CASSDRVAGYNEQFF

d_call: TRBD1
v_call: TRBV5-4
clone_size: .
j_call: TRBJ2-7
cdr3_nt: TGTGCCAGCAGCCACGACAGGGGACTGGCTCGCGAGCAGTACTTC
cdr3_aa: CASSHDRGLAREQYF

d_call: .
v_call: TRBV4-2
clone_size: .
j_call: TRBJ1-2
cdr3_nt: TGTGCCAGCAGCCAAGATATCGGGAGCGTCTATGGCTACACCTTC
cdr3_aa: CASSQDIGSVYGYTF

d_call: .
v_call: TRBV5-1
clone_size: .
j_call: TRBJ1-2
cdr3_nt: TGCGCCAGCAGCGATCGGGGGTCGGGCGGCTATGGCTACACCTTC
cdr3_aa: CASSDRGSGGYGYTF

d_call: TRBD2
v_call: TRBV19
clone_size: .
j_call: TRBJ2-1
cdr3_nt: TGTGCCAGTAGTCCCGGGACTAGCGGGAGTAATGAGCAGTTCTTC
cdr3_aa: CASSPGTSGSNEQFF

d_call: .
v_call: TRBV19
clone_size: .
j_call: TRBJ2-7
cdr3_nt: TGTGCCAGTAGTACATTCGGGACACCGGACTACGAGCAGTACTTC
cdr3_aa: CASSTFGTPDYEQYF

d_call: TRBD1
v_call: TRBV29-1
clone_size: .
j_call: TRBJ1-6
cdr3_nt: TGCAGCGTCAGAACAGGGGGCGATTCACCCCTCCACTTT
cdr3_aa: CSVRTGGDSPLHF

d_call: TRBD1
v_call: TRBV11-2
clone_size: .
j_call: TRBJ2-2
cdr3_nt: TGTGCCAGCATCCTGGGACAGATGAACACCGGGGAGCTGTTTTTT
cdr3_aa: CASILGQMNTGELFF

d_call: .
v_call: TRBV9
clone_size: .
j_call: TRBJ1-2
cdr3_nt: TGTGCCAGCAGCGTGGGAGGAACTAACTATGGCTACACCTTC
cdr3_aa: CASSVGGTNYGYTF

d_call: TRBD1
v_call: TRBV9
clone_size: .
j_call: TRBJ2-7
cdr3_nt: TGTGCCAGCAGCTTCAGACCTACAGGGGGCCCAAACGAGCAGTACTTC
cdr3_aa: CASSFRPTGGPNEQYF

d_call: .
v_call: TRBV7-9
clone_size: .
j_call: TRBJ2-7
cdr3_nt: TGTGCCAGCAGCTTAGTTCCGGACGAGCAGTACTTC
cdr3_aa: CASSLVPDEQYF

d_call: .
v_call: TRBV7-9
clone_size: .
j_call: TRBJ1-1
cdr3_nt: TGTGCCAGCAGCCCTTCGGGGGGGGACACTGAAGCTTTCTTT
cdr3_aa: CASSPSGGDTEAFF

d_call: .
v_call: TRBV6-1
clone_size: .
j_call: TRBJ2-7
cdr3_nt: TGTGCCAGCAGTGGAGGCTGGGTCTACGAGCAGTACTTC
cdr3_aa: CASSGGWVYEQYF